The present entry profiles one T cell receptor (beta chain) with its context. This clonotype was counted ten times or more. Its antigen remains undetermined. The conserved final phenylalanine or tryptophan is absent from the CDR3, which likely points to a read error. The data were taken from a study of Graves' ophthalmopathy and Graves' hyperthyroidism (dated by TCRdb to the late 2010s). In terms of the full investigation: Peripheral blood was collected at initial diagnosis, prior to any treatment. The study used signatures of the TCR beta repertoire to tell Graves' ophthalmopathy apart from Graves' hyperthyroidism and to predict which patients would progress to ophthalmopathy. An independent validation cohort comprised 18 hyperthyroidism patients and around 16 patients who later progressed from hyperthyroidism to ophthalmopathy. To explore V-J signatures distinguishing ophthalmopathy from hyperthyroidism, a discovery set of about a hundred patients (fewer than 45 ophthalmopathy, roughly 56 stable hyperthyroidism) was enrolled. In roughly 6 hyperthyroidism patients, T-cell repertoires of thyroid tissue and blood were compared. In total, approximately 130 blood samples were TCR-sequenced: around 42 ophthalmopathy, some 80 hyperthyroidism and approximately 17 hyperthyroidism-to-ophthalmopathy patients. After sampling, hyperthyroidism patients received methimazole starting at 30 mg daily, and ophthalmopathy patients received high-dose intravenous methylprednisolone.

Ophthalmopathy patients had moderately to severely active disease, Clinical Activity Score of at least 3, NOSPECS grade of at least 4, and disease duration under 3 months. Patients with other autoimmune diseases, uncontrolled infections, pregnancy or lactation were excluded. Diagnosis was based on clinical symptoms, serum thyroxine, TRAb, thyroid ultrasound and orbital computed tomography. PBMCs were isolated from 7.5 to 10 ml of fresh peripheral blood by Ficoll-Paque density gradient centrifugation. Total RNA was extracted with Trizol reagent and quality-checked on an Agilent 2100 Bioanalyzer. The germline V gene provides CDR1 SGHTA and CDR2 FQGNSA. Germline trimming amounts to 5 bases on V and 4 bases on J, with 4 as the count of junction bases outside the gene matches. The CDR3 extends over 13 residues, inclusive of both ends. Only the CDR3 part of the read is kept: 39 bases, read in frame from the first base.

For repertoire sequencing, TCR beta CDR3 regions were amplified from RNA transcripts. HTBI primers and the Qiagen OneStep RT-PCR kit were used in a first-round RT-PCR, which was followed by a second-round multiplex PCR, size selection and purification. Sequencing of the libraries was carried out on an Illumina HiSeq2000 in paired-end mode with 100 bp reads. The authors processed their data as follows. SOAPnuke was used to process the reads, removing any read that contained adapters or uncalled bases, had a mean Phred below 15, or lacked an exact match to the constant primer or identifier. COPE v1.2.5 was used to merge the high-quality paired reads. Each unique nucleotide sequence was defined as a clonotype, and clonotypes were aligned to IMGT TRB V, D and J references with MiTCR v1.1. Only V-J combinations with frequency above 0.0001 were analysed, covering more than 99% of repertoires. For each V-J combination, a TCR clonal expansion and chaos score was defined as F50 clonal expansion divided by the chaos observed in the TCRdist matrix. Welch's t-statistics and random forest were used to reduce features to approximately 13 V-J combinations, which were fed into a naive Bayes classifier. The similarity between thyroid and blood repertoires was quantified using the Morisita-Horn index. TCRdb passed the public sequencing reads through fastp at Q25 and MiXCR, retaining productive beta sequences. One record per CDR3 amino acid sequence lists the most common genes and DNA. These V and J calls derive from TCRdb rather than the authors' analysis. Counted in this sample were 300,000 to 350,000 distinct CDR3 sequences; about a sixth of them appeared once. Of the sample, 10% to 15% is held by the ten largest clones.

Results and caveats for the whole study, not just this receptor: The 13-signature model separated ophthalmopathy from stable hyperthyroidism with roughly 89% sensitivity and around 81% specificity in cross-validation, and 80%/75% in the test set. No statistical method was used to set the sample size in advance, and the investigators knew which group each participant was assigned to. In validation, the model predicted ophthalmopathy progression with about 64% sensitivity and roughly 72% specificity; eleven to twelve predicted patients were CT-confirmed with GO in a median of approximately six months. Most of the expanded thyroid clonotypes with a frequency above 0.001 were also detected in blood, and it was suggested that the thyroid immune response may be reflected by blood repertoires.

Sequenced input: peripheral blood. The V and J genes are TRBV7-2 and TRBJ2-7, with 8 bases matching TRBD2. This TCR was recovered from an adult man with Graves' ophthalmopathy. The bases are TGTGCCAGCAGCGCCGCGGGGGGTTACGAGCAGTACCTC. This is translated as CASSAAGGYEQYL.